This T cell receptor (beta chain) originates from a study of blood T cells in healthy people across ages. Study-level findings and limits: There were more naive CD4+ cells and higher diversity in long-lived donors than in aged donors.

Alongside a J-beta primer mix, a sample-barcoded 5' primer served in a second PCR lasting roughly 6 to 12 cycles. A 12-random-nucleotide template-switch adaptor tagged each cDNA molecule. TCRdb used MiXCR to reprocess the 5' RACE reads, holding one entry per CDR3 protein. The table shows 750,000 to 1,000,000 distinct CDR3 sequences, with 25% to 35% occurring only once. Healthy Russian Caucasian donors spanned ages about 6 to 95 years. CDR3 length equals 13 residues. Germline-derived CDR1 and CDR2 are MNHNS and SASEGT. V lost 1 base and J 8 bases, leaving 8 bases between the germline ends. As concerns this clonotype: Its cognate antigen is unknown.

These sequences were also reported in another study, on T cells of mothers and their children. That paper adds: No persistent microchimeric T cell clones were detected.

The chain uses TRBV6-1 and TRBJ1-4; no firm D call. Material for sequencing was blood. This clonotype was sampled from a middle-aged woman in good health. CDR3 residues: CASSEGQQEKLFF. For the CDR3, the DNA is TGTGCCAGCAGTGAAGGACAACAGGAAAAACTGTTTTTT.